This passage covers 25 T cell receptor beta chains from one sample sequenced in a study of regulatory T cells in long-lasting Graves disease. Through Arm-PCR of CDR3 regions and iRepertoire HTBI primers, TCR beta libraries were built. Using its own MiXCR run on the multiplex PCR reads, TCRdb lists one record per CDR3 protein. The table includes approximately 470,000 distinct CDR3 sequences, roughly 17% detected once. Time point of the sample: newly diagnosed GD, antithyroid drugs for less than 3 months. The authors made the TCR library using RNA they extracted from PBMCs. These same data were also listed under a study on T cells in Graves' hyperthyroidism and ophthalmopathy.

Sequencing was performed on peripheral blood mononuclear cells (PBMCs), taken at new diagnosis, from a patient treated with antithyroid drugs. Receptors originate from a man in his forties with Graves disease.

The sample holds many counts of this clonotype. The chain is built from TRBV20-1 and TRBJ2-7, with 7 positions matching TRBD2. Germline V gene lookup returns CDR1 DFQATT and CDR2 SNEGSKA (reference sequence). With V trimmed by 6 bases and J by 3 bases, 5 bases remained unmatched. This CDR3 is 12 amino acids long. This chain's CDR3 is CSAQGGFYEQYF. The DNA of the CDR3 is TGCAGTGCGCAGGGAGGGTTCTACGAGCAGTACTTC.

The chain employs TRBV7-9 and TRBJ2-2; 7 nucleotides match TRBD2. Looked up from germline, CDR1 is SEHNR and CDR2 is FQNEAQ (reference sequence). CDR3 length: 15 amino acids. V lost 10 bases to trimming and J lost 1 base; unmatched junction nucleotides: 9. The CDR3 reads CATDPSGVNTGELFF. The CDR3 DNA reads as TGTGCCACCGATCCTAGCGGAGTGAACACCGGGGAGCTGTTTTTT.

This sequence joins TRBV29-1 and TRBJ2-5; D is ambiguous. The CDR3 extends over 11 amino acids. V dropped 4 bases and J dropped 4 bases, with 7 bases sitting between them. Germline assignment: CDR1 SQVTM and CDR2 ANQGSEA. DNA of the CDR3: TGCAGCGTTGGGATCGGAGAGACCCAGTACTTC. This gives the protein CSVGIGETQYF. The full variable domain, completed using reference TRBV29-1 and TRBJ2-5, is SAVISQKPSRDICQRGTSLTIQCQVDSQVTMMFWYRQQPGQSLTLIATANQGSEATYESGFVIDKFPISRPNLTFSTLTVSNMSPEDSSIYLCSVGIGETQYFGPGTRLLVL.

The V gene is TRBV10-3, the J gene TRBJ2-1; 7 bases line up with TRBD2. Germline loops: CDR1 ENHRY, CDR2 SYGVKD. This CDR3 contains 13 residues. The J segment lost 7 bases and the V segment lost 4 bases, leaving 4 bases of the junction unmatched. The CDR3 loop reads CAISGHSGNEQFF. The CDR3 DNA reads TGTGCCATCAGTGGTCATAGCGGGAATGAGCAGTTCTTC.

The chain links TRBV18 to TRBJ2-7; possibly TRBD2 for D (5 bases). This CDR3 spans 15 amino acids. Trimming left V 2 bases short and J 0 bases short, with 11 bases between. The V gene's germline CDR1 is KGHSH and CDR2 LQKENI. The CDR3 DNA is TGTGCCAGCTCACCAATAAGCGAGGGCTCCTACGAGCAGTACTTC. It encodes CASSPISEGSYEQYF.

As DNA, the CDR3 is TGCGCCAGCCAAGGGCTTCAAGAGACCCAGTACTTC. Its translation: CASQGLQETQYF. V is TRBV10-2 and J is TRBJ2-5, with D uncertain. This CDR3 spans 12 amino acids. In germline, CDR1 is WSHSY, CDR2 SAAADI. V was pared by 8 bases and J by 2 bases, with 9 bases between.

A note on this clonotype: A junction end diverges from the germline sequence, so it may reflect a read error. The chain uses TRBV19 and TRBJ2-7; 7 nucleotides align to TRBD2. The CDR3 length is 18 residues. The germline CDR1 and CDR2 sequences are LNHDA and SQIVND (reference sequence). The chain's CDR3 is CASSQQWGGRSDSYGQYF. CDR3 DNA sequence: TGTGCCAGTAGCCAACAATGGGGGGGACGGAGTGACTCCTACGGGCAGTACTTC.

In this sample, this clonotype turned up many times. Here the CDR3 reads CASSLGLAGGPKTQYF. CDR3 bases: TGTGCCAGCAGTCTCGGACTAGCGGGAGGGCCAAAGACCCAGTACTTC. The rearrangement links TRBV12-3 or TRBV12-4 to TRBJ2-5, with 15 nucleotides matching TRBD2. This CDR3 is built from 16 residues. V lost 5 bases and J lost 6; bases outside the gene matches: 7.

The chain recombines TRBV11-2 with TRBJ2-1, with 11 bases fitting TRBD2. CDR1 SGHAT and CDR2 FQNNGV come from the germline V gene. Germline trimming cut 4 bases from V and 8 bases from J; bases unmatched to any gene: 10. The CDR3 length is 16 residues. As DNA, the CDR3 is TGTGCCAGCAGCTACCACTTAGCGGGGGGGGAGGATGAGCAGTTCTTC. Its protein is CASSYHLAGGEDEQFF.

About this clonotype: One end of the junction is discordant with germline, which a read error may explain. The gene calls are TRBV6-2 or TRBV6-3 and TRBJ1-4; 7 positions agree with TRBD1. The germline V gene has CDR1 MNHEY and CDR2 SVGEGT. CDR3 length: 14 residues. CDR3 sequence (DNA): TGTGCCAGCAGTCCACTAGGACAGGTTGAAAAACTGCTTTTT. Amino acid sequence: CASSPLGQVEKLLF.

This clonotype was observed a handful of times. CDR3 nucleotides: TGTGCCAGCAGTGACCTGGGACTAGCGGGAGTGTACGAGCAGTACTTC. Its protein product is CASSDLGLAGVYEQYF. The genes are TRBV6-2 or TRBV6-3 and TRBJ2-7, with TRBD2 matching 14 bases. This CDR3 has 16 amino acids. Germline lookup yields CDR1 MNHEY and CDR2 SVGEGT. V lost 5 bases and J lost 4; bases outside the gene matches: 7.

This clonotype was observed a handful of times. The chain combines TRBV20-1 with TRBJ1-1; D is unclear. The CDR3 is 14 residues long. The germline CDR1 and CDR2 sequences are DFQATT and SNEGSKA (reference sequence). V dropped 1 base and J dropped 3 bases, with 12 bases sitting between them. The CDR3 loop reads CSARAVRSDTEAFF. Here the CDR3 DNA reads TGCAGTGCTAGAGCAGTCCGGTCGGACACTGAAGCTTTCTTT.

This clonotype was seen at least ten times. The chain couples TRBV20-1 to TRBJ1-2, with D uncertain. CDR1 and CDR2 from the germline V gene are DFQATT and SNEGSKA (reference sequence). The CDR3 is 10 residues long. Between the trimmed V and J ends, which lost 3 bases and 4 bases, there was a span of 3 bases. The CDR3, as DNA: TGCAGTGCTAGCAGCTATGGCTACACCTTC. This codes for CSASSYGYTF.

The gene calls are TRBV20-1 and TRBJ1-5, with D possibly matching TRBD1 (5 bases). V lost 0 bases, J lost 8 bases, and 20 bases lay in between. Germline V gives CDR1 DFQATT, CDR2 SNEGSKA (reference sequence). This CDR3 is built from 16 residues. The CDR3 bases are TGCAGTGCTAGAGACGGGAGGGCCAGGGCCTTGAAGCCCCAGCATTTT. It is translated as CSARDGRARALKPQHF.

This clonotype occurred many times. V is TRBV20-1 and J is TRBJ2-7; 8 nucleotides line up with TRBD1. CDR1 and CDR2 (germline): DFQATT, SNEGSKA (reference sequence). V was clipped by 6 bases and J by 1 base; unmatched bases: 11. The CDR3 is 15 amino acids. The CDR3 loop reads CSAKMTGVLSYEQYF. The CDR3 nucleotides read TGCAGTGCAAAGATGACAGGGGTCCTTTCCTACGAGCAGTACTTC.

This clonotype was counted ten times or more. The chain couples TRBV11-3 to TRBJ2-5, with TRBD2 matching over 8 bases. Germline values: CDR1 SGHNT, CDR2 YENEEA. J gave up 1 base and V 1 base, and 5 bases lay outside the gene matches. CDR3 length: 16 amino acids. Here the CDR3 DNA reads TGTGCCAGCAGCTTAGTGGCGGGAGGCCCCCAAGAGACCCAGTACTTC. Protein sequence: CASSLVAGGPQETQYF.

This clonotype was recorded many times. The chain uses TRBV12-5 and TRBJ2-1, with TRBD2 matching 14 bases. Trimming cost V 5 bases and J 7 bases; bases outside gene matches: 7. CDR1 LGHNT and CDR2 FRNRAP come from the germline V gene. The CDR3 extends over 16 amino acids. This chain's CDR3 is CASGLTSGRAKNEQFF. DNA of the CDR3: TGTGCTAGTGGTCTGACTAGCGGGAGGGCCAAAAATGAGCAGTTCTTC.

This clonotype was detected many times. The gene calls are TRBV12-3 or TRBV12-4 and TRBJ1-5; D remains ambiguous. The CDR3 loop spans 14 amino acids. V lost 2 bases, J lost 9 bases, and 14 bases lay in between. The CDR3 coding sequence is TGTGCCAGCAGTTTACATACACGGGGTTGGCCCCAGCATTTT. This codes for CASSLHTRGWPQHF.

This clonotype came up many times. CDR3 sequence reads: CASSFSTGGNQPQHF. The CDR3 DNA reads TGTGCCAGCAGTTTCTCAACAGGGGGCAATCAGCCCCAGCATTTT. The chain combines TRBV28 with TRBJ1-5, with 7 bases lining up with TRBD1. Looked up from germline, CDR1 is MDHEN and CDR2 is SYDVKM. With V trimmed by 3 bases and J by 2 bases, 4 bases remained unmatched. The CDR3 has 15 amino acids. Supplemented by reference TRBV28 and TRBJ1-5, the full variable domain reads DVKVTQSSRYLVKRTGEKVFLECVQDMDHENMFWYRQDPGLGLRLIYFSYDVKMKEKGDIPEGYSVSREKKERFSLILESASTNQTSMYLCASSFSTGGNQPQHFGDGTRLSIL.

The chain joins TRBV4-1 to TRBJ2-5; TRBD2 agrees at 10 bases. Germline V CDR1 and CDR2: MGHRA, YSYEKL. The CDR3 is 18 amino acids. V dropped 1 base and J dropped 4; count of bases not matched to a gene: 12. CDR3 sequence reads: CASSQVTAGGKFGETQYF. DNA of the CDR3: TGCGCCAGCAGCCAAGTGACAGCGGGAGGGAAATTCGGAGAGACCCAGTACTTC.

In this sample, this clonotype turned up a few times. The gene calls are TRBV5-1 and TRBJ2-7, with TRBD2 matching over 9 bases. Unmatched junction bases numbered 6, after V lost 4 bases and J lost 1 base. Germline CDR1 reads SGHRS; CDR2 reads YFSETQ. The CDR3 has 15 amino acids. The CDR3 DNA is TGCGCCAGCAGCGCCTCGACTAGCGGATCCTACGAGCAGTACTTC. It specifies CASSASTSGSYEQYF.

The chain is built from TRBV7-6 and TRBJ2-7; TRBD2 matches 16 bases. CDR1 is SGHVS, CDR2 FNYEAQ, per germline. After removal of 5 bases from V and 2 bases from J, the junction contained 6 bases not matched to a gene. This CDR3 region has 17 residues. The CDR3 sequence: CASSTQGLAGGAYEQYF. CDR3 nucleotides: TGTGCCAGCAGCACACAGGGACTAGCGGGAGGGGCCTACGAGCAGTACTTC. The whole variable domain, filled in from reference TRBV7-6 and TRBJ2-7, reads GAGVSQSPRYKVTKRGQDVALRCDPISGHVSLYWYRQALGQGPEFLTYFNYEAQQDKSGLPNDRFSAERPEGSISTLTIQRTEQRDSAMYRCASSTQGLAGGAYEQYFGPGTRLTVT.

This clonotype has at least ten counts. The chain is built from TRBV28 and TRBJ1-2, with TRBD1 matching 7 bases. J was trimmed by 3 bases and V by 7 bases; bases with no gene match: 8. Germline V gene sequence: CDR1 MDHEN, CDR2 SYDVKM. The CDR3 contains 14 residues. The CDR3 bases are TGTGCCAGCACCAAGACAGGGTTGGACTATGGCTACACCTTC. Translating gives CASTKTGLDYGYTF.

The gene calls are TRBV20-1 and TRBJ2-3; D is unclear. This CDR3 is built from 14 residues. Deletions cut 6 bases from V and 0 bases from J, with 13 bases between. CDR1 DFQATT and CDR2 SNEGSKA come from the germline V gene (reference sequence). This chain's CDR3 is CSARSALSTDTQYF. The CDR3 DNA is TGCAGTGCCCGAAGCGCCCTAAGCACAGATACGCAGTATTTT.

This clonotype was observed at least ten times. The chain joins TRBV20-1 to TRBJ2-1; tentatively, D is TRBD1 (6 bases). The CDR3 length is 12 residues. V lost 6 bases, J lost 6 bases, and 12 bases lay in between. Per the germline V gene, CDR1 is DFQATT and CDR2 is SNEGSKA (reference sequence). CDR3: CSADGQFNEQFF. As DNA, the CDR3 is TGCAGTGCAGATGGACAGTTCAATGAGCAGTTCTTC.